The 2 T cell receptor beta chains listed next were all sequenced from one sample in a study of cytomegalovirus exposure and HLA in healthy donors. This PCR relied on a set of 60 Vbeta primers and 13 Jbeta primers. Only in-frame clones appear in the TCRdb table, and some are missing; sequencing was by immunoSEQ multiplex PCR. The data contain more than 75,000 clones, 80% to 90% of them singletons. The source material was PBMCs. These receptors all come from a woman between 18 and 30 years old in good health and CMV-seropositive.

This clone was detected only once. The rearrangement links TRBV6-6 to TRBJ2-7, with TRBD1 matching over 11 bases. The trim removed 1 base at V and 7 bases at J, leaving 3 bases unmatched. CDR1 is MNHNY and CDR2 is SVGAGI in the germline V gene (reference sequence). This CDR3 has 14 residues. CDR3 in DNA: TGTGCCAGCAGTTACTGGACAGGGGGCGGTGAGCAGTACTTC. The encoded protein is CASSYWTGGGEQYF.

The chain carries TRBV30 and TRBJ2-2; 7 bases agree with TRBD2. The germline gives CDR1 GTSNPN, CDR2 SVGIG (reference sequence). The CDR3 loop spans 14 amino acids. Trimming at V came to 4 bases and at J to 3 bases, leaving 5 bases not matched to a gene. DNA for the CDR3: TGTGCCTGGATGACGGGACTACACACCGGGGAGCTGTTTTTT. Its protein product is CAWMTGLHTGELFF.